This section outlines one T cell receptor beta chain sequence together with its context. Antigen: not known. This sample was included in a study of T cell responses to AZD1222 COVID-19 vaccine. The CDR3 length is 16 residues. Germline assignment: CDR1 MDHEN and CDR2 SYDVKM. The V gene lost 4 bases and the J gene lost 4 bases, with 19 bases spanning the gap. Study observations and caveats: Increased Spike-specific TCR breadth and depth were observed after two AZD1222 doses. Sampled repertoires all dated from after the peak T cell response.

Profiled with immunoSEQ multiplex PCR; TCRdb holds only in-frame clones, not every one. The sample shows 95,000 to 100,000 clones, 90% of them seen only once. The sequence came from an adult in good health. This sample comprised peripheral blood, obtained on day 0 of AZD1222 vaccination. The rearrangement joins TRBV28 to TRBJ2-5, with TRBD2 as a possible D gene (6 bases). CDR3 loop: CASSSALAEGPETQYF. In DNA form, the CDR3 reads TGTGCCAGCAGTTCTGCCCTGGCGGAGGGACCAGAGACCCAGTACTTC.